Presented here are 6 T cell receptor beta chains from one specimen sequenced in a study of blood T cells in healthy people across ages. Combining a sample-barcoded 5' primer with a J-beta primer mix, a second PCR ran for roughly 7 to 11 cycles. TCRdb re-called the 5' RACE reads through MiXCR, storing one row per CDR3 protein. The sample holds 1 million or so distinct CDR3 sequences; under 30% are singletons and the top ten take around 0.7%. A further study also used this sample, focusing on T cells of mothers and their children.

The sample taken for sequencing was blood. All receptors come from a girl aged 2 to 9 in good health.

This chain links TRBV5-1 with TRBJ2-5; maybe TRBD1 (6 bases). The CDR3 contains 14 residues. The germline V and J ends were trimmed by 4 bases and 0 bases, with 10 bases remaining between them. CDR1 is SGHRS and CDR2 is YFSETQ in the germline V gene. CDR3 sequence reads: CASSAGTYQETQYF. The DNA for the CDR3 is TGCGCCAGCAGCGCCGGGACATACCAAGAGACCCAGTACTTC. The full variable domain, in which reference TRBV5-1 and TRBJ2-5 provide the parts outside the CDR3, is KAGVTQTPRYLIKTRGQQVTLSCSPISGHRSVSWYQQTPGQGLQFLFEYFSETQRNKGNFPGRFSGRQFSNSRSEMNVSTLELGDSALYLCASSAGTYQETQYFGPGTRLLVL.

V usage is TRBV5-1 and J usage is TRBJ2-7, with 14 positions matching TRBD2. The V and J ends lost 4 bases and 0 bases, in that order; junction bases with no gene match: 9. The germline V gene has CDR1 SGHRS and CDR2 YFSETQ. The CDR3 spans 18 residues. The CDR3 loop is CASSPGTSGGLSSYEQYF. DNA of the CDR3: TGCGCCAGCAGCCCGGGGACTAGCGGGGGACTCAGCTCCTACGAGCAGTACTTC.

On this clonotype itself: The missing conserved phenylalanine or tryptophan at the end of this CDR3 makes a read error likely. The gene calls are TRBV5-8 and TRBJ2-4; a possible D gene is TRBD1 (5 bases). The germline V and J ends were trimmed by 0 bases and 2 bases, with 21 bases remaining between them. CDR1 SGHTS and CDR2 YDEGEE come from the germline V gene. The CDR3 is 19 residues long. This CDR3 is CASSLVAGKGIRTKNIQYY. The DNA for the CDR3 is TGTGCCAGCAGCTTGGTCGCAGGGAAGGGGATTCGGACCAAAAACATTCAGTACTAC.

This clonotype was recorded at least ten times. CDR3 in DNA: TGCGCCAGCAGCCAAGATAGCCTCGGGGGTAACACTGAAGCTTTCTTT. Its protein is CASSQDSLGGNTEAFF. The V and J genes are TRBV4-1 and TRBJ1-1, with D perhaps matching TRBD1 (5 bases). Germline-derived CDR1 and CDR2 are MGHRA and YSYEKL. The length of the CDR3 is 16 residues. V shed 0 bases and J shed 2 bases, with 13 bases lying between them.

V usage is TRBV29-1 and J usage is TRBJ1-2, with D possibly matching TRBD1 (5 bases). Germline CDR1 is SQVTM and CDR2 is ANQGSEA. The V end was cut by 4 bases, the J end by 3 bases, with 12 bases between. The CDR3 contains 13 residues. The CDR3 region has the DNA TGCAGCGTTGTTTGGGGGAATGACTATGGCTACACCTTC. It is translated as CSVVWGNDYGYTF.

The V gene is TRBV14, the J gene TRBJ2-1, with D perhaps TRBD2 (6 bases). The V gene lost 4 bases and the J gene lost 6 bases, with 19 bases spanning the gap. The CDR3 loop spans 16 amino acids. Looked up from germline, CDR1 is SGHDN and CDR2 is FVKESK. CDR3 in amino acids: CASSLWTGGMGNEQFF. The DNA for the CDR3 is TGTGCCAGCAGCCTCTGGACTGGGGGGATGGGCAATGAGCAGTTCTTC.